Below, 20 T cell receptor beta chains from the same sample are listed, as sequenced in a study of cytomegalovirus exposure and HLA in healthy donors. Both 60 Vbeta primers and 13 Jbeta primers went into the PCR. The repertoire was sequenced with immunoSEQ multiplex PCR; TCRdb's copy has only in-frame clones and lacks some. The sample has 150,000 or so clones, 60% to 85% seen once. What was sequenced was PBMCs. Receptors originate from a female donor in good health and CMV-seronegative.

The genes are TRBV28 and TRBJ2-7; 10 bases map to TRBD1. The CDR3 consists of 16 residues. Germline V lookup: CDR1 MDHEN, CDR2 SYDVKM. Trimming took 6 bases from V and 2 from J; bases not matched to a gene: 10. The DNA of the CDR3 is TGTGCCAGCAGCCCATCCATAGGGACAGGGGCCTACGAGCAGTACTTC. The encoded protein is CASSPSIGTGAYEQYF.

This clone appeared a few times. This rearrangement joins TRBV6-5 to TRBJ1-2; D unresolved. Germline V lookup: CDR1 MNHEY, CDR2 SVGAGI. With 6 bases removed from V and 6 bases from J, the gap between germline ends came to 17 bases. CDR3 length equals 14 residues. The CDR3 sequence is CASSHKTARNGYTF. The CDR3 DNA follows: TGTGCCAGCAGCCATAAGACTGCCCGAAATGGCTACACCTTC.

The table lists this clone with a count of one. The chain is built from TRBV28 and TRBJ2-7; D not certain. The germline gives CDR1 MDHEN, CDR2 SYDVKM. The CDR3 is 12 residues long. V lost 6 bases and J 9 bases, leaving 15 bases between the germline ends. CDR3 nucleotide sequence: TGTGCCAGCAGCCTATCCCCCGGGTGGCAGTACTTC. Translated: CASSLSPGWQYF.

Notes on this clone: Other nucleotide sequences in the sample specify the same CDR3. This chain links TRBV6-1 with TRBJ2-7; 13 bases are shared with TRBD2. V gave up 9 bases and J gave up 7 bases; unmatched junction bases: 12. This CDR3 has 15 amino acids. CDR1 is MNHNS, CDR2 SASEGT, per germline. In nucleotides, the CDR3 is TGTGCCAGTAGGCCGGGGACTAGCGGGGTTTGGGAGCAGTACTTC. It codes for CASRPGTSGVWEQYF.

The chain couples TRBV19 to TRBJ1-2, with 7 bases that match TRBD1. Germline assignment: CDR1 LNHDA and CDR2 SQIVND (reference sequence). V was clipped by 5 bases and J by 4 bases; unmatched bases: 19. The CDR3 is made up of 18 amino acids. CDR3 loop: CASSADGTATLRFYGYTF. CDR3 in DNA: TGTGCCAGTAGTGCCGACGGGACAGCCACTCTACGGTTCTATGGCTACACCTTC.

This chain connects TRBV7-8 to TRBJ1-4; 11 positions match TRBD1. The CDR3 is 16 amino acids. V shed 2 bases and J 2 bases; nucleotides not matched to a gene: 1. Germline V gives CDR1 SGHVS, CDR2 FQNEAQ. CDR3 in DNA: TGTGCCAGCAGCTTAAGGGACAGGGGGACTAATGAAAAACTGTTTTTT. Translated, it gives CASSLRDRGTNEKLFF. Combining the CDR3 with reference TRBV7-8 and TRBJ1-4 gives the whole variable domain GAGVSQSPRYKVAKRGQDVALRCDPISGHVSLFWYQQALGQGPEFLTYFQNEAQLDKSGLPSDRFFAERPEGSVSTLKIQRTQQEDSAVYLCASSLRDRGTNEKLFFGSGTQLSVL.

V usage is TRBV28 and J usage is TRBJ2-7; 10 nucleotides agree with TRBD2. Germline V gives CDR1 MDHEN, CDR2 SYDVKM. Trimming at V came to 7 bases and at J to 4 bases, leaving 16 bases not matched to a gene. This CDR3 is built from 17 residues. CDR3 nucleotide sequence: TGTGCCAGCACAAAGGGAATTAGCGGGAGGTGGACTTACGAGCAGTACTTC. Amino acid sequence: CASTKGISGRWTYEQYF.

V is TRBV7-2 and J is TRBJ2-7; 10 bases agree with TRBD2. CDR3 length: 14 amino acids. The germline V gene encodes CDR1 SGHTA and CDR2 FQGNSA. V trimming: 5 bases; J trimming: 0 bases; junction bases outside the gene matches: 1. The CDR3 sequence: CASSTSGVSYEQYF. CDR3 DNA: TGTGCCAGCAGCACTAGCGGGGTCTCCTACGAGCAGTACTTC.

This clone has just a few counts. This rearrangement joins TRBV11-3 to TRBJ2-2; 11 bases map to TRBD1. V was clipped by 5 bases and J by 4 bases; unmatched bases: 6. The CDR3 has 16 amino acids. From germline, CDR1 is SGHNT and CDR2 YENEEA. CDR3 DNA sequence: TGTGCCAGCAGCACTCACGGGACAGGGGGCACCGGGGAGCTGTTTTTT. Translation: CASSTHGTGGTGELFF.

V usage is TRBV19 and J usage is TRBJ1-4; TRBD1 is a possible D gene (6 bases). Trimming cost V 2 bases and J 8 bases, with 9 bases left between them. The CDR3 spans 13 residues. Germline loops: CDR1 LNHDA, CDR2 SQIVND (reference sequence). The CDR3 bases are TGTGCCAGTAGTATACAGGGGCCAGAAAAACTGTTTTTT. It specifies CASSIQGPEKLFF.

This clone was observed a handful of times. The V and J genes are TRBV7-9 and TRBJ1-1, with a weak D call TRBD1 (5 bases). The CDR3 consists of 13 residues. Trimming removed 6 bases at V and 5 bases at J, with 13 bases between. Germline CDR1 reads SEHNR; CDR2 reads FQNEAQ (reference sequence). Here the CDR3 DNA reads TGTGCCAGCAGGCGCAGGGTGTTGACTGAAGCTTTCTTT. It is translated as CASRRRVLTEAFF.

This clone has just a few counts. J is TRBJ2-7 and V is TRBV7-2, with 11 bases aligning to TRBD2. Trimming at V came to 1 base and at J to 11 bases, leaving 10 bases not matched to a gene. Germline V gives CDR1 SGHTA, CDR2 FQGNSA. The length of the CDR3 is 15 residues. The CDR3 DNA reads TGTGCCAGCAGCTTAGAAAGACTAGCGGGGACGCGGAAGTACTTC. Amino acid sequence: CASSLERLAGTRKYF.

The chain couples TRBV5-4 to TRBJ1-2; the match to TRBD1 covers 9 bases. Looked up from germline, CDR1 is SGHNT and CDR2 is YYREEE (reference sequence). With V trimmed by 2 bases and J by 0 bases, 11 bases remained unmatched. The CDR3 sequence is 18 residues long. The CDR3 coding sequence is TGTGCCAGCAGCTTTCCGGGACAGGGTTTTAAGTCTAACTATGGCTACACCTTC. Protein product: CASSFPGQGFKSNYGYTF.

This rearrangement joins TRBV28 to TRBJ2-7; D ambiguous. The length of the CDR3 is 11 residues. Germline CDR1 is MDHEN and CDR2 is SYDVKM. The V and J ends lost 4 bases and 5 bases respectively, with 6 bases between them. CDR3 in DNA: TGTGCCAGCAGTTCGAGGCACGAGCAGTACTTC. Its translation: CASSSRHEQYF.

The V gene is TRBV11-3, the J gene TRBJ2-7, with D possibly matching TRBD1 (5 bases). V was cut by 3 bases and J by 3 bases, with 12 bases left in between. Germline V lookup: CDR1 SGHNT, CDR2 YENEEA. The CDR3 has 14 amino acids. CDR3 region: CASSLGQSDYEQYF. The CDR3 bases are TGTGCCAGCAGCTTGGGGCAATCAGACTACGAGCAGTACTTC.

This clone has just a few counts. This rearrangement joins TRBV4-1 to TRBJ2-7, with 11 nucleotides matching TRBD1. This CDR3 region has 20 residues. Germline V lookup: CDR1 MGHRA, CDR2 YSYEKL. Losses at the gene ends were 4 bases for V and 3 bases for J; bases not matched to a gene: 20. CDR3 nucleotide sequence: TGCGCCAGCAGCCCGAGGGACAGGGGGAACAATCGGGGGGGTAACTACGAGCAGTACTTC. Translated: CASSPRDRGNNRGGNYEQYF.

CDR3: CASSGTGGGEQYF. The CDR3 DNA reads TGTGCCAGTAGTGGCACAGGGGGCGGCGAGCAGTACTTC. V gene TRBV19 combines with J gene TRBJ2-7; 9 bases agree with TRBD1. Trimming cost V 5 bases and J 6 bases; bases outside gene matches: 5. The CDR3 runs 13 residues. Germline CDR1 is LNHDA and CDR2 is SQIVND (reference sequence).

This chain uses TRBV4-2 with TRBJ1-2; D gene unclear. Between the trimmed V and J ends, which lost 0 bases and 7 bases, there was a span of 12 bases. The CDR3 is 14 residues long. Germline CDR1 and CDR2: LGHNA and YNFKEQ. The CDR3 is CASSQDREFGGYTF. CDR3 bases: TGTGCCAGCAGCCAAGACCGGGAATTTGGTGGCTACACCTTC.

Points on this clone: Mismatch with germline at one junction end may stem from a read error. The chain employs TRBV7-9 and TRBJ2-7; D is possibly TRBD1 (6 bases). Germline assignment: CDR1 SEHNR and CDR2 FQNEAQ (reference sequence). This CDR3 comprises 16 residues. CDR3 DNA: TGTGCCAGCAGCTTAACCCGACAGGCCTCGTCCAAGACTGTGTCGTTC. Protein sequence: CASSLTRQASSKTVSF.

The rearrangement joins TRBV6-4 to TRBJ2-2; D unclear. Germline-derived CDR1 and CDR2 are MRHNA and SNTAGT. V was cut by 6 bases and J by 6 bases, with 14 bases left in between. This CDR3 is built from 14 residues. The CDR3 DNA follows: TGTGCCAGCAGCGAGAGACATTCTTCCGGGGAGCTGTTTTTT. It encodes CASSERHSSGELFF.